Listed here are 20 T cell receptor beta chains from one sample, sequenced in a study of blood T cell repertoires in COVID-19. The assay was immunoSEQ multiplex PCR, and TCRdb's table has in-frame clones only and misses some. The table shows fewer than 300,000 clones, with 85% to 90% occurring only once. The sequencing sample was made of PBMCs or T cells enriched from blood (not recorded which). Receptor source: a man younger than 35 who had recovered from COVID-19.

The chain is built from TRBV5-5 and TRBJ2-7; 12 nucleotides align to TRBD2. The CDR3 has 17 residues. V lost 2 bases to trimming and J lost 2 bases; unmatched junction nucleotides: 8. Germline V gives CDR1 SGHKS, CDR2 YYEKEE (reference sequence). In DNA form, the CDR3 reads TGTGCCAGCAGCTTTCGACTAGCGGGAGAATTAACCTACGAGCAGTACTTC. Encoded protein: CASSFRLAGELTYEQYF.

This clone came up once. This chain uses TRBV6-2 or TRBV6-3 with TRBJ1-6, with TRBD1 identical over 7 bases. The CDR3 spans 16 residues. CDR1 is MNHEY and CDR2 is SVGEGT in the germline V gene. V lost 2 bases, J lost 5 bases, and 6 bases stayed unmatched. CDR3 bases: TGTGCCAGCAGTTACGGGCAGGGGGTTCATAATTCACCCCTCCACTTT. Its protein product is CASSYGQGVHNSPLHF.

V gene TRBV6-5 combines with J gene TRBJ1-5; 8 bases align to TRBD1. CDR3 length equals 15 residues. With V trimmed by 5 bases and J by 1 base, 4 bases remained unmatched. Germline values: CDR1 MNHEY, CDR2 SVGAGI. This CDR3 reads CASSRQGISNQPQHF. CDR3 nucleotides: TGTGCCAGCAGTAGACAGGGGATCAGCAATCAGCCCCAGCATTTT.

The chain combines TRBV28 with TRBJ1-1; D possibly corresponds to TRBD1 (6 bases). Germline-derived CDR1 and CDR2 are MDHEN and SYDVKM. The CDR3 runs 17 residues. Trimming pared 5 bases from V and 1 base from J, leaving 20 bases between. In nucleotides, the CDR3 is TGTGCCAGCAGTACCCCTATGAGTAACAGGGAGAACACTGAAGCTTTCTTT. Translated: CASSTPMSNRENTEAFF.

This clone was detected only once. V gene TRBV3-1 (or the pseudogene TRBV3-2) combines with J gene TRBJ1-1; tentative D call: TRBD1 (6 bases). The CDR3 length is 19 residues. V was shortened by 0 bases and J by 3 bases, with 23 bases between the two germline ends. CDR1 is LGHDT, CDR2 YNNKEL, per germline (reference sequence). CDR3: CASSQDWGRGGRGDTEAFF. In DNA, the CDR3 is TGTGCCAGCAGCCAAGATTGGGGCAGGGGTGGTAGGGGAGACACTGAAGCTTTCTTT.

The rearrangement joins TRBV21-1 to TRBJ2-5; the table's D call, TRBD1, was not checked against the DNA. TRBV21-1 is shown as a pseudogene. The CDR3 length is 16 residues. CDR3 sequence reads: CASSTRQVMLKETQYF. The CDR3 nucleotides read TGTGCCAGCAGCACCCGACAGGTTATGCTAAAAGAGACCCAGTACTTC.

This chain links TRBV10-1 with TRBJ1-2; tentative D call: TRBD1 (5 bases). Germline assignment: CDR1 WNHNN and CDR2 SYGVQD (reference sequence). Trimming left V 2 bases short and J 8 bases short, with 9 bases between. This CDR3 comprises 12 residues. Here the CDR3 reads CASSETRQGYTF. In DNA, the CDR3 is TGCGCCAGCAGTGAGACCCGACAGGGCTACACCTTC.

This chain links TRBV5-1 with TRBJ1-2, with 7 bases matching TRBD1. The CDR3 covers 15 residues. V lost 5 bases, J lost 5 bases, and 12 bases stayed unmatched. The germline CDR1 and CDR2 sequences are SGHRS and YFSETQ. The CDR3 DNA reads TGCGCCAGCAGGCCCTCCGGGACAGAGAGTTATGGCTACACCTTC. This sequence encodes CASRPSGTESYGYTF. The whole variable domain, remainder taken from reference TRBV5-1 and TRBJ1-2, is KAGVTQTPRYLIKTRGQQVTLSCSPISGHRSVSWYQQTPGQGLQFLFEYFSETQRNKGNFPGRFSGRQFSNSRSEMNVSTLELGDSALYLCASRPSGTESYGYTFGSGTRLTVV.

The chain joins TRBV28 to TRBJ2-3, with TRBD1 identical over 8 bases. Germline-derived CDR1 and CDR2 are MDHEN and SYDVKM. The CDR3 contains 14 residues. Trimming took 10 bases from V and 4 from J; bases not matched to a gene: 10. CDR3 sequence: CATQGAGHADTQYF. In DNA, the CDR3 is TGTGCCACCCAGGGGGCGGGACATGCAGATACGCAGTATTTT. Full variable domain (rest looked up from reference TRBV28 and TRBJ2-3): DVKVTQSSRYLVKRTGEKVFLECVQDMDHENMFWYRQDPGLGLRLIYFSYDVKMKEKGDIPEGYSVSREKKERFSLILESASTNQTSMYLCATQGAGHADTQYFGPGTRLTVL.

This chain connects TRBV5-1 to TRBJ1-2; 8 bases map to TRBD1. Germline CDR1 is SGHRS and CDR2 is YFSETQ. This CDR3 is built from 13 residues. V was clipped by 6 bases and J by 4 bases; unmatched bases: 5. The DNA of the CDR3 is TGCGCCAGCACCCCAGGGGGCGGCTATGGCTACACCTTC. Amino acid sequence: CASTPGGGYGYTF. Using reference TRBV5-1 and TRBJ1-2 for the parts outside the CDR3, the full variable domain is KAGVTQTPRYLIKTRGQQVTLSCSPISGHRSVSWYQQTPGQGLQFLFEYFSETQRNKGNFPGRFSGRQFSNSRSEMNVSTLELGDSALYLCASTPGGGYGYTFGSGTRLTVV.

The chain carries TRBV9 and TRBJ1-2; 8 nucleotides agree with TRBD1. CDR1 and CDR2 (germline): SGDLS, YYNGEE. V dropped 3 bases and J dropped 8; count of bases not matched to a gene: 6. The CDR3 contains 13 residues. The CDR3 nucleotides are TGTGCCAGCAGCGGCCAGGGGGCATCAGGCTACACCTTC. It specifies CASSGQGASGYTF.

The V gene is TRBV6-5, the J gene TRBJ1-1, with 7 bases matching TRBD1. V dropped 4 bases and J dropped 10; count of bases not matched to a gene: 12. In germline, CDR1 is MNHEY, CDR2 SVGAGI. The CDR3 covers 14 residues. As DNA, the CDR3 is TGTGCCAGCAGTTTCTCAGGGGGGGCCCTTGGAGCTTTCTTT. Protein sequence: CASSFSGGALGAFF.

The chain recombines TRBV28 with TRBJ2-7, with D perhaps matching TRBD2 (6 bases). The CDR3 extends over 17 amino acids. Germline V CDR1 and CDR2: MDHEN, SYDVKM. With 3 bases removed from V and 3 bases from J, the gap between germline ends came to 21 bases. Written as DNA, the CDR3 is TGTGCCAGCAGTTTTAGTGAACGGGAGCCCTCTAGCTACGAGCAGTACTTC. This translates into CASSFSEREPSSYEQYF.

The V and J genes are TRBV28 and TRBJ1-5; no reliable D call. Trimming left V 2 bases short and J 4 bases short, with 12 bases between. The CDR3 has 15 residues. From germline, CDR1 is MDHEN and CDR2 SYDVKM. The CDR3 DNA reads as TGTGCCAGCAGTTTACACTCGGGAGAAAATCAGCCCCAGCATTTT. Protein: CASSLHSGENQPQHF.

This chain uses TRBV7-9 with TRBJ1-1; D unclear. V lost 1 base and J lost 5, with 11 bases in between. Germline CDR1 reads SEHNR; CDR2 reads FQNEAQ (reference sequence). The length of the CDR3 is 14 residues. The CDR3 spells CASSLDHSGTEAFF. For the CDR3, the DNA is TGTGCCAGCAGCTTAGATCACAGTGGGACTGAAGCTTTCTTT.

The CDR3: CASSFTGGGGNTEAFF. In DNA, the CDR3 is TGTGCCAGCAGCTTTACAGGGGGCGGTGGGAACACTGAAGCTTTCTTT. The V call is TRBV11-3, the J call TRBJ1-1; TRBD1 matches 9 bases. CDR1 is SGHNT and CDR2 is YENEEA in the germline V gene. The CDR3 spans 16 residues. After removal of 3 bases from V and 1 base from J, the junction contained 6 bases not matched to a gene.

The chain is built from TRBV5-1 and TRBJ1-3; D gene unclear. This CDR3 spans 16 amino acids. V lost 4 bases to trimming and J lost 1 base, with 15 bases between them. Per the germline V gene, CDR1 is SGHRS and CDR2 is YFSETQ. CDR3 sequence: CASSNAGRGSGNTIYF. The DNA of the CDR3 is TGCGCCAGCAGCAATGCCGGTCGGGGATCTGGAAACACCATATATTTT. Full variable domain (outside the CDR3, taken from reference TRBV5-1 and TRBJ1-3): KAGVTQTPRYLIKTRGQQVTLSCSPISGHRSVSWYQQTPGQGLQFLFEYFSETQRNKGNFPGRFSGRQFSNSRSEMNVSTLELGDSALYLCASSNAGRGSGNTIYFGEGSWLTVV.

This chain connects TRBV18 to TRBJ1-1, with 11 bases that match TRBD1. Trimming at V came to 4 bases and at J to 1 base, leaving 2 bases not matched to a gene. The germline gives CDR1 KGHSH, CDR2 LQKENI. CDR3 size: 15 residues. The CDR3, as DNA: TGTGCCAGCTCACTTGGGACAGGGGGGAACACTGAAGCTTTCTTT. Its protein product is CASSLGTGGNTEAFF.

The rearrangement joins TRBV7-9 to TRBJ2-1; TRBD2 is a possible D gene (7 bases). Germline values: CDR1 SEHNR, CDR2 FQNEAQ (reference sequence). There are 16 residues in the CDR3. V was shortened by 2 bases and J by 1 base, with 12 bases between the two germline ends. The chain's CDR3 is CASSLRGRASYNEQFF. In nucleotides, the CDR3 is TGTGCCAGCAGCTTAAGGGGGAGGGCGTCCTACAATGAGCAGTTCTTC.

This sequence joins TRBV30 and TRBJ2-1; 10 bases are shared with TRBD2. The germline V gene encodes CDR1 GTSNPN and CDR2 SVGIG (reference sequence). The CDR3 is made up of 14 amino acids. Trimming cost V 4 bases and J 3 bases; bases outside gene matches: 3. As DNA, the CDR3 is TGTGCCTGGAATCCTAGCGGGGGCTACAATGAGCAGTTCTTC. Its translation: CAWNPSGGYNEQFF.